This entry lists 30 T cell receptor beta chains sequenced from one sample in a study of control samples from healthy donors and cancer patients. The repertoire was sequenced with immunoSEQ multiplex PCR; TCRdb's copy has only in-frame clones and lacks some. The data hold tens of thousands of clones, with 90% to 95% observed a single time. The sample consisted of blood. The receptors stem from a man younger than 45 in good health.

The chain has TRBV7-9 and TRBJ2-7; TRBD1 matches 7 bases. This CDR3 region has 15 residues. The germline gives CDR1 SEHNR, CDR2 FQNEAQ (reference sequence). V was clipped by 6 bases and J by 4 bases; unmatched bases: 12. The CDR3 region is CASRPTGTEHYEQYF. The CDR3 DNA follows: TGTGCCAGCAGACCTACCGGGACAGAGCATTACGAGCAGTACTTC.

The rearrangement uses TRBV7-8 and TRBJ1-1, with D hard to call. The CDR3 consists of 13 residues. Deletions cut 4 bases from V and 5 bases from J, with 11 bases between. CDR1 and CDR2 (germline): SGHVS, FQNEAQ. The DNA of the CDR3 is TGTGCCAGCAGCTCAGAGGCGAGAACTGAAGCTTTCTTT. The encoded protein is CASSSEARTEAFF.

The chain combines TRBV29-1 with TRBJ2-7, with no clear D. CDR1 is SQVTM and CDR2 is ANQGSEA in the germline V gene. With 4 bases removed from V and 0 bases from J, the gap between germline ends came to 7 bases. The CDR3 sequence is 12 residues long. The CDR3 sequence is CSVGPNSYEQYF. CDR3 in DNA: TGCAGCGTTGGTCCGAACTCCTACGAGCAGTACTTC.

The CDR3 region is CASSLTGEGTEAFF. The CDR3 DNA follows: TGTGCCAGCAGCTTGACAGGGGAAGGGACTGAAGCTTTCTTT. The chain links TRBV7-9 to TRBJ1-1, with 8 positions matching TRBD1. Per the germline V gene, CDR1 is SEHNR and CDR2 is FQNEAQ (reference sequence). This CDR3 contains 14 residues. V shed 3 bases, J shed 5 bases, and the junction held 5 bases outside the gene matches.

J is TRBJ1-5 and V is TRBV6-5; TRBD1 matches 9 bases. CDR3 length: 13 residues. The germline V gene has CDR1 MNHEY and CDR2 SVGAGI. V dropped 6 bases and J dropped 4; count of bases not matched to a gene: 1. CDR3 DNA sequence: TGTGCCAGCAGCGGGACAGGGAATCAGCCCCAGCATTTT. Encoded protein: CASSGTGNQPQHF.

The V call is TRBV27, the J call TRBJ1-1; no clear D. Germline V lookup: CDR1 MNHEY, CDR2 SMNVEV (reference sequence). V lost 10 bases to trimming and J lost 5 bases, with 17 bases between them. This CDR3 region has 13 residues. As DNA, the CDR3 is TGTGCCACCTCAGACGGAGGTGGGACTGAAGCTTTCTTT. Its protein product is CATSDGGGTEAFF.

The chain carries TRBV5-1 and TRBJ1-3; 7 positions match TRBD1. The V gene end was trimmed by 1 base and the J gene end by 0 bases; junction bases not matched to a gene: 7. CDR3 length equals 17 residues. Germline CDR1 is SGHRS and CDR2 is YFSETQ. The CDR3 protein is CASSLPRTGRSGNTIYF. CDR3 bases: TGCGCCAGCAGCTTGCCTCGGACAGGCCGCTCTGGAAACACCATATATTTT.

The chain carries TRBV5-6 and TRBJ2-5; D unresolved. The V gene lost 0 bases and the J gene lost 3 bases, with 9 bases spanning the gap. The CDR3 has 14 amino acids. Germline V gives CDR1 SGHDT, CDR2 YYEEEE. The CDR3 spells CASSLVQEKETQYF. CDR3 nucleotide sequence: TGTGCCAGCAGCTTGGTGCAGGAGAAAGAGACCCAGTACTTC.

This chain connects TRBV28 to TRBJ1-5; TRBD1 is a possible D gene (6 bases). CDR1 and CDR2 (germline): MDHEN, SYDVKM. V was shortened by 4 bases and J by 0 bases, with 10 bases between the two germline ends. CDR3 length equals 15 residues. The CDR3 here is CASSSPDSSNQPQHF. The CDR3 DNA sequence: TGTGCCAGCAGTTCCCCGGACAGTAGCAATCAGCCCCAGCATTTT.

The chain uses TRBV2 and TRBJ2-3; 8 bases map to TRBD1. Germline CDR1 reads SNHLY; CDR2 reads FYNNEI. The CDR3 totals 17 residues. J gave up 1 base and V 10 bases, and 16 bases lay outside the gene matches. CDR3 in DNA: TGTGCCATCTTTCAAGCCGGGGACAGGTCGCGCACAGATACGCAGTATTTT. Its translation is CAIFQAGDRSRTDTQYF. The whole variable domain, remainder taken from reference TRBV2 and TRBJ2-3, is EPEVTQTPSHQVTQMGQEVILRCVPISNHLYFYWYRQILGQKVEFLVSFYNNEISEKSEIFDDQFSVERPDGSNFTLKIRSTKLEDSAMYFCAIFQAGDRSRTDTQYFGPGTRLTVL.

Only one count was recorded for this clone. V usage is TRBV2 and J usage is TRBJ2-7; the D gene is possibly TRBD1 (6 bases). The CDR3 totals 14 residues. Trimming took 7 bases from V and 3 from J, leaving 16 bases between them. Germline values: CDR1 SNHLY, CDR2 FYNNEI. Here the CDR3 DNA reads TGTGCCAGCAAAGACGGGACATCCTTCTACGAGCAGTACTTC. This gives the protein CASKDGTSFYEQYF. The variable domain in full, completed from reference TRBV2 and TRBJ2-7, reads EPEVTQTPSHQVTQMGQEVILRCVPISNHLYFYWYRQILGQKVEFLVSFYNNEISEKSEIFDDQFSVERPDGSNFTLKIRSTKLEDSAMYFCASKDGTSFYEQYFGPGTRLTVT.

The chain is built from TRBV6-1 and TRBJ1-2, with D perhaps matching TRBD1 (5 bases). V was clipped by 1 base and J by 7 bases, with 10 bases between them. Germline CDR1 and CDR2: MNHNS and SASEGT. CDR3 length equals 13 residues. CDR3 sequence (DNA): TGTGCCAGCAGTGAAGTTGAGGGGCTTGGCTACACCTTC. Amino acid sequence: CASSEVEGLGYTF.

This clone was picked up a small number of times. This chain joins TRBV28 and TRBJ1-5; TRBD1 matches at 7 bases. The V gene's germline CDR1 is MDHEN and CDR2 SYDVKM. This CDR3 has 13 residues. The J segment lost 2 bases and the V segment lost 8 bases, leaving 3 bases of the junction unmatched. The CDR3 DNA follows: TGTGCCAGCCAGGGGGGGGGCAATCAGCCCCAGCATTTT. Translating gives CASQGGGNQPQHF.

The rearrangement links TRBV7-7 to TRBJ2-5, with TRBD2 identical over 13 bases. V was clipped by 4 bases and J by 3 bases; unmatched bases: 5. Germline V gene data show CDR1 as SSHAT and CDR2 as FNYEAQ (reference sequence). The CDR3 consists of 16 residues. The CDR3 loop is CASSSRLAGGEETQYF. The CDR3 DNA sequence: TGTGCCAGCAGCTCGAGACTAGCGGGGGGCGAAGAGACCCAGTACTTC.

The chain uses TRBV5-1 and TRBJ2-7; D remains unclear. This CDR3 has 11 amino acids. Germline V gives CDR1 SGHRS, CDR2 YFSETQ. In nucleotides, the CDR3 is TGCAGAAGAACGGATACCTACGAGCAGTACTTC. Translating it yields CRRTDTYEQYF.

The chain couples TRBV19 to TRBJ2-1; TRBD1 matches at 11 bases. This CDR3 region has 14 residues. Losses at the gene ends were 7 bases for V and 7 bases for J; bases not matched to a gene: 6. Per germline, CDR1 LNHDA and CDR2 SQIVND (reference sequence). For the CDR3, the DNA is TGTGCCAGTACCGGGACAGGGGGTTGGAATGAGCAGTTCTTC. This encodes CASTGTGGWNEQFF. The full variable domain, with the rest looked up from reference TRBV19 and TRBJ2-1, is DGGITQSPKYLFRKEGQNVTLSCEQNLNHDAMYWYRQDPGQGLRLIYYSQIVNDFQKGDIAEGYSVSREKKESFPLTVTSAQKNPTAFYLCASTGTGGWNEQFFGPGTRLTVL.

J is TRBJ2-7 and V is TRBV27; 8 bases line up with TRBD1. Trimming removed 2 bases from V and 6 bases from J; junction bases left unmatched: 6. CDR3 length: 14 residues. CDR1 and CDR2 from the germline V gene are MNHEY and SMNVEV (reference sequence). CDR3 amino acids: CASSLRQGLFEQYF. The CDR3 nucleotides are TGTGCCAGCAGTTTAAGACAGGGGCTGTTCGAGCAGTACTTC.

V gene TRBV9 combines with J gene TRBJ2-1; 11 bases are shared with TRBD2. The CDR3 loop spans 17 amino acids. V was pared by 4 bases and J by 3 bases, with 9 bases of the junction left unmatched. Per germline, CDR1 SGDLS and CDR2 YYNGEE. CDR3 bases: TGTGCCAGCAGCCCTTTACCTCTAGCGGGGGGCTACAATGAGCAGTTCTTC. Residues: CASSPLPLAGGYNEQFF.

The chain carries TRBV6-2 or TRBV6-3 and TRBJ2-7, with D maybe TRBD2 (5 bases). Germline values: CDR1 MNHEY, CDR2 SVGEGT. This CDR3 has 13 amino acids. The V end lost 4 bases, the J end lost 3 bases, and 10 bases lay between the germline ends. CDR3 residues: CASSFSGGYEQYF. The CDR3 nucleotides are TGTGCCAGCAGTTTCAGCGGAGGCTACGAGCAGTACTTC.

CDR3 sequence (DNA): TGTGCCTGGAGTTCGTTACAGGGGGCGGGTGAAGCTTTCTTT. Translated, it gives CAWSSLQGAGEAFF. The rearrangement uses TRBV30 and TRBJ1-1; 9 bases are shared with TRBD1. Germline trimming cut 2 bases from V and 7 bases from J; bases unmatched to any gene: 8. The CDR3 extends over 14 amino acids. Germline CDR1 reads GTSNPN; CDR2 reads SVGIG (reference sequence). The full variable domain, completed using reference TRBV30 and TRBJ1-1, is SQTIHQWPATLVQPVGSPLSLECTVEGTSNPNLYWYRQAAGRGLQLLFYSVGIGQISSEVPQNLSASRPQDRQFILSSKKLLLSDSGFYLCAWSSLQGAGEAFFGQGTRLTVV.

The V gene is TRBV4-3, the J gene TRBJ1-2; 8 positions agree with TRBD1. The CDR3 sequence is 17 residues long. The V segment lost 0 bases and the J segment 3 bases; nucleotides outside the gene matches: 9. Germline CDR1 is LGHNA and CDR2 is YSLEER. CDR3 loop: CASSQDNGQGGDYGYTF. The DNA of the CDR3 is TGCGCCAGCAGCCAAGATAATGGACAGGGTGGGGACTATGGCTACACCTTC.

This clone was seen only a few times. This chain links TRBV9 with TRBJ2-7; maybe TRBD2 (6 bases). Per germline, CDR1 SGDLS and CDR2 YYNGEE. The CDR3 covers 15 residues. Trimming removed 4 bases at V and 3 bases at J, with 17 bases between. Written as DNA, the CDR3 is TGTGCCAGCAGCTTGCGGGACTCGGATTACTACGAGCAGTACTTC. Translated: CASSLRDSDYYEQYF.

A remark on this clone: A junction boundary mismatches the germline segment, possibly from a read error. This rearrangement joins TRBV6-5 to TRBJ1-5; no clear D. The CDR3 length is 13 residues. From germline, CDR1 is MNHEY and CDR2 SVGAGI. CDR3 amino acids: CATSPEKNQPQHF. The CDR3 nucleotides are TGTGCCACCAGTCCCGAGAAGAATCAGCCCCAGCATTTT.

Only one count was recorded for this clone. CDR3 in DNA: TGTGCCAGCAGCCCAGCTCTTAGCGGGAGCGATGAGCAGTTCTTC. It codes for CASSPALSGSDEQFF. The chain employs TRBV27 and TRBJ2-1; 9 bases map to TRBD2. The CDR3 length is 15 residues. V dropped 6 bases and J dropped 8; count of bases not matched to a gene: 11. From germline, CDR1 is MNHEY and CDR2 SMNVEV (reference sequence).

This chain links TRBV4-3 with TRBJ1-2, with a possible D match to TRBD1 (5 bases). Between the trimmed V and J ends, which lost 0 bases and 4 bases, there was a span of 9 bases. The CDR3 has 14 amino acids. Germline CDR1 and CDR2: LGHNA and YSLEER. In DNA form, the CDR3 reads TGCGCCAGCAGCCAAGATGTGGGGGGCTATGGCTACACCTTC. It codes for CASSQDVGGYGYTF.

The chain employs TRBV6-1 and TRBJ1-6, with D possibly TRBD1 on 5 matching bases. V gave up 4 bases and J gave up 5 bases, with 18 bases separating them. Looked up from germline, CDR1 is MNHNS and CDR2 is SASEGT. CDR3 length: 17 residues. CDR3 sequence: CASSAEGLKSHNSPLHF. DNA of the CDR3: TGTGCCAGCAGTGCAGAGGGACTGAAGTCCCATAATTCACCCCTCCACTTT.

V usage is TRBV2 and J usage is TRBJ2-2, with D possibly being TRBD2 (7 bases). The CDR3 extends over 15 amino acids. Germline V gives CDR1 SNHLY, CDR2 FYNNEI. Deletions cut 6 bases from V and 3 bases from J, with 14 bases between. CDR3 bases: TGTGCCAGCAGGAAAGGGGGGGTCGACACCGGGGAGCTGTTTTTT. Translating gives CASRKGGVDTGELFF. Looking up the rest from reference TRBV2 and TRBJ2-2 gives the full variable domain: EPEVTQTPSHQVTQMGQEVILRCVPISNHLYFYWYRQILGQKVEFLVSFYNNEISEKSEIFDDQFSVERPDGSNFTLKIRSTKLEDSAMYFCASRKGGVDTGELFFGEGSRLTVL.

The chain is built from TRBV6-5 and TRBJ2-7; TRBD1 aligns across 12 bases. Germline V gene sequence: CDR1 MNHEY, CDR2 SVGAGI. V trimming: 6 bases; J trimming: 2 bases; junction bases outside the gene matches: 5. This CDR3 is built from 15 residues. This CDR3 reads CASRLRDRGPYEQYF. The DNA for the CDR3 is TGTGCCAGCAGGCTCCGGGACAGGGGGCCCTACGAGCAGTACTTC.

The rearrangement links TRBV5-4 to TRBJ1-1; TRBD1 matches 10 bases. Germline V gene sequence: CDR1 SGHNT, CDR2 YYREEE (reference sequence). V shed 6 bases, J shed 0 bases, and the junction held 11 bases outside the gene matches. CDR3 size: 17 residues. The chain's CDR3 is CASTNGQGGRMNTEAFF. CDR3 DNA sequence: TGTGCCAGCACCAATGGACAGGGGGGAAGGATGAACACTGAAGCTTTCTTT.

The CDR3 protein is CASSFRTGVQETQYF. The CDR3 DNA follows: TGTGCCAGCAGCTTCCGGACTGGGGTCCAAGAGACCCAGTACTTC. The chain recombines TRBV5-4 with TRBJ2-5, with a weak D call TRBD2 (5 bases). CDR3 length: 15 residues. The germline gives CDR1 SGHNT, CDR2 YYREEE (reference sequence). V shed 2 bases and J shed 1 base, with 12 bases lying between them.